The following is a T cell receptor beta chain sequence with its context. The data derive from a study of control samples from healthy donors and cancer patients. Here immunoSEQ multiplex PCR was the method, and the copy in TCRdb shows in-frame clones only, minus some. Of 60,000 to 95,000 clones in the sample, 84% were seen once. The sequence derives from a man aged 45-65 years in good health. Sequenced material: blood.

The DNA of the CDR3 is TGTGCCAGCAGACAGGAAAGCAATGAGCAGTTCTTC. It encodes CASRQESNEQFF. The V gene is TRBV2, the J gene TRBJ2-1; a weak D match, TRBD1 (5 bases). Trimming took 6 bases from V and 6 from J, leaving 9 bases between them. Germline V lookup: CDR1 SNHLY, CDR2 FYNNEI. The CDR3 is 12 residues long. Drawing the rest from reference TRBV2 and TRBJ2-1, the complete variable domain is EPEVTQTPSHQVTQMGQEVILRCVPISNHLYFYWYRQILGQKVEFLVSFYNNEISEKSEIFDDQFSVERPDGSNFTLKIRSTKLEDSAMYFCASRQESNEQFFGPGTRLTVL.